Below are 18 T cell receptor beta chains sequenced from a single sample in a study of blood T cell repertoires in COVID-19. Measured with immunoSEQ multiplex PCR; TCRdb has only the in-frame clones, and not every one. The repertoire includes around 330,000 clones, 89% of them detected once, and approximately 5.5% sits in the top ten. The specimen sequenced was PBMCs or T cells enriched from blood (not recorded which). The receptors come from a man aged 55 to 70 who had recovered from COVID-19.

CDR3 bases: TGTGCCAGCAGTTTACTAGCGGGAGTCGGGGACATTCAGTACTTC. Its translation: CASSLLAGVGDIQYF. The chain couples TRBV28 to TRBJ2-4; 10 nucleotides agree with TRBD2. Germline CDR1 is MDHEN and CDR2 is SYDVKM. Germline trimming cut 2 bases from V and 8 bases from J; bases unmatched to any gene: 6. The CDR3 is made up of 15 amino acids.

The rearrangement links TRBV19 to TRBJ1-5; TRBD1 is a possible D gene (6 bases). Trimming cost V 7 bases and J 3 bases, with 16 bases left between them. The CDR3 contains 15 residues. The germline V gene has CDR1 LNHDA and CDR2 SQIVND (reference sequence). DNA for the CDR3: TGTGCCAGTACCCTGGGGGGGCGGGTCAATCAGCCCCAGCATTTT. This translates into CASTLGGRVNQPQHF.

This rearrangement joins TRBV7-2 to TRBJ1-2; the D gene is possibly TRBD1 (6 bases). CDR1 is SGHTA, CDR2 FQGNSA, per germline. This CDR3 has 15 residues. V lost 0 bases and J lost 7, with 15 bases in between. The CDR3 region has the DNA TGTGCCAGCAGCTTAGCCCTGTGGCAGGGGTCTGGCTACACCTTC. Translation gives CASSLALWQGSGYTF.

This clone was counted at least ten times. The chain combines TRBV4-2 with TRBJ1-3, with a tentative D call TRBD1 (6 bases). Trimming removed 0 bases from V and 0 bases from J, with 9 bases in between. The CDR3 totals 16 residues. Germline V gene data show CDR1 as LGHNA and CDR2 as YNFKEQ. The CDR3 DNA sequence: TGTGCCAGCAGCCAAGACAGGGGCAGCTCTGGAAACACCATATATTTT. Translated: CASSQDRGSSGNTIYF.

Turning to this clone: The DNA is left out, because the CDR3 cannot be placed on it with certainty; the CDR3 is given as TCRdb lists it. The chain recombines TRBV7-5 with TRBJ2-2; TRBD1, the table's D call, lacks a check against the DNA. TRBV7-5 is a known pseudogene. 16 amino acids form the CDR3, both terminal residues included. CDR3: CVRSLVGQGNTGELFF.

The chain links TRBV7-8 to TRBJ2-7, with TRBD1 as a possible D gene (5 bases). The CDR3 is 16 residues long. The germline gives CDR1 SGHVS, CDR2 FQNEAQ. Deletions cut 1 base from V and 1 base from J, with 14 bases between. The CDR3 loop is CASSLVGLQRSYEQYF. DNA of the CDR3: TGTGCCAGCAGCTTAGTGGGGCTCCAGAGGTCCTACGAGCAGTACTTC.

This chain links TRBV28 with TRBJ1-6, with a possible D match to TRBD1 (5 bases). V dropped 3 bases and J dropped 4 bases, with 7 bases sitting between them. The CDR3 consists of 14 residues. From germline, CDR1 is MDHEN and CDR2 SYDVKM. CDR3: CASSLTDYNSPLHF. The CDR3 coding sequence is TGTGCCAGCAGTTTGACAGATTATAATTCACCCCTCCACTTT.

This chain joins TRBV28 and TRBJ1-2; D uncertain. Trimming shortened V by 6 bases and J by 5 bases, and 19 bases separated the two germline ends. Per the germline V gene, CDR1 is MDHEN and CDR2 is SYDVKM. The CDR3 extends over 15 amino acids. The CDR3 protein is CASRPLPGRTYGYTF. CDR3 DNA: TGTGCCAGCAGGCCCCTTCCCGGACGGACTTATGGCTACACCTTC.

The chain couples TRBV24-1 to TRBJ2-4; 8 positions match TRBD1. Germline trimming cut 4 bases from V and 14 bases from J; bases unmatched to any gene: 12. From germline, CDR1 is KGHDR and CDR2 SFDVKD. This CDR3 has 14 amino acids. The CDR3 here is CATSESTGTGFKYF. The CDR3 nucleotides are TGTGCCACCAGTGAATCTACCGGGACAGGATTTAAGTACTTC.

The gene calls are TRBV9 and TRBJ1-3; D call uncertain. Germline-derived CDR1 and CDR2 are SGDLS and YYNGEE. The CDR3 is 14 residues long. V lost 7 bases and J lost 2, with 13 bases in between. The CDR3 DNA reads as TGTGCCAGCTCGACATTTATCGCTGGAAACACCATATATTTT. Residues: CASSTFIAGNTIYF.

The rearrangement links TRBV3-1 (or the pseudogene TRBV3-2) to TRBJ2-5, with unresolved D. The V end was cut by 2 bases, the J end by 2 bases, with 12 bases between. Per germline, CDR1 LGHDT and CDR2 YNNKEL (reference sequence). This CDR3 contains 15 residues. This CDR3 is CASSQNMGRQETQYF. The CDR3 DNA is TGTGCCAGCAGCCAAAATATGGGCAGACAAGAGACCCAGTACTTC.

The gene calls are TRBV7-9 and TRBJ1-1; D gene ambiguous. Germline values: CDR1 SEHNR, CDR2 FQNEAQ (reference sequence). V was shortened by 4 bases and J by 3 bases, with 9 bases between the two germline ends. CDR3 size: 13 residues. The CDR3, as DNA: TGTGCCAGCAGCTCGACGGGATACACTGAAGCTTTCTTT. This gives the protein CASSSTGYTEAFF.

V usage is TRBV5-1 and J usage is TRBJ2-1; 7 nucleotides agree with TRBD1. The CDR3 contains 15 residues. Germline CDR1 reads SGHRS; CDR2 reads YFSETQ. Trimming removed 6 bases from V and 4 bases from J; junction bases left unmatched: 10. The CDR3 DNA follows: TGCGCCAGCATCCCCTCCGGGACAGAATACAATGAGCAGTTCTTC. It encodes CASIPSGTEYNEQFF.

J is TRBJ1-2 and V is TRBV28, with D maybe TRBD1 (6 bases). Trimming removed 6 bases from V and 3 bases from J, with 14 bases in between. The CDR3 runs to 14 residues. Germline loops: CDR1 MDHEN, CDR2 SYDVKM. The CDR3 region is CASSIGQTYYGYTF. DNA for the CDR3: TGTGCCAGCAGCATCGGACAGACCTACTATGGCTACACCTTC.

The rearrangement links TRBV4-1 to TRBJ2-1, with 11 bases identical to TRBD2. Germline-derived CDR1 and CDR2 are MGHRA and YSYEKL. The CDR3 is made up of 17 amino acids. The V gene end was trimmed by 0 bases and the J gene end by 6 bases; junction bases not matched to a gene: 7. The DNA of the CDR3 is TGCGCCAGCAGCCAAGATGTTTCTAGCGGGAGGTCCAATGAGCAGTTCTTC. Protein: CASSQDVSSGRSNEQFF.

This rearrangement joins TRBV12-3 or TRBV12-4 to TRBJ1-1; D is possibly TRBD1 (6 bases). The CDR3 sequence is 13 residues long. The germline V and J ends were trimmed by 5 bases and 6 bases, with 13 bases remaining between them. The CDR3 loop reads CASSTGQLAEAFF. The CDR3 DNA sequence: TGTGCCAGCAGTACCGGACAGCTGGCTGAAGCTTTCTTT.

V usage is TRBV11-2 and J usage is TRBJ1-1; no definite D call. Trimming pared 5 bases from V and 1 base from J, leaving 14 bases between. The CDR3 consists of 15 residues. Germline V CDR1 and CDR2: SGHAT, FQNNGV. DNA of the CDR3: TGTGCCAGCAGCCCCTCTGCCGGGAGGAACACTGAAGCTTTCTTT. This codes for CASSPSAGRNTEAFF.

The chain is built from TRBV12-3 or TRBV12-4 and TRBJ2-7; TRBD2 is a possible D gene (6 bases). The CDR3 is 13 amino acids. V lost 3 bases and J lost 3, with 9 bases in between. CDR3 sequence reads: CASSLSGGYEQYF. Here the CDR3 DNA reads TGTGCCAGCAGTTTGTCCGGGGGCTACGAGCAGTACTTC.